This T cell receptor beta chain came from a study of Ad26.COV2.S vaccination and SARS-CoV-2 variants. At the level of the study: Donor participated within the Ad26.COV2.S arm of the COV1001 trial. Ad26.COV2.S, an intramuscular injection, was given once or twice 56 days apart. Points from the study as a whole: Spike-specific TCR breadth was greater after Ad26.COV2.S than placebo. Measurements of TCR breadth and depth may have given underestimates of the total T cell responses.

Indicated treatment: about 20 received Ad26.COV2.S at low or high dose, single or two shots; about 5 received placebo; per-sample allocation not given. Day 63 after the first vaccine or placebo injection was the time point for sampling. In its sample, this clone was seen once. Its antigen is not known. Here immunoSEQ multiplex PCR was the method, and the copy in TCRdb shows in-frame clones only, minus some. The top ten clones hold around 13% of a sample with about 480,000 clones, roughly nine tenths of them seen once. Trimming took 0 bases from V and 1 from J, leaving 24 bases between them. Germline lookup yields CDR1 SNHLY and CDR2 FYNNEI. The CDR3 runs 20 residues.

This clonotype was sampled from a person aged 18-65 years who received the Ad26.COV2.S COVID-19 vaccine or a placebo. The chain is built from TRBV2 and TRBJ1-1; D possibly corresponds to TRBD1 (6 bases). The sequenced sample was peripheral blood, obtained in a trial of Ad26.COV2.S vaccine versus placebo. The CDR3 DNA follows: TGTGCCAGCAGTGAAGCCCACAACCCTTTTTTCCGGGGGGCGAACACTGAAGCTTTCTTT. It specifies CASSEAHNPFFRGANTEAFF.